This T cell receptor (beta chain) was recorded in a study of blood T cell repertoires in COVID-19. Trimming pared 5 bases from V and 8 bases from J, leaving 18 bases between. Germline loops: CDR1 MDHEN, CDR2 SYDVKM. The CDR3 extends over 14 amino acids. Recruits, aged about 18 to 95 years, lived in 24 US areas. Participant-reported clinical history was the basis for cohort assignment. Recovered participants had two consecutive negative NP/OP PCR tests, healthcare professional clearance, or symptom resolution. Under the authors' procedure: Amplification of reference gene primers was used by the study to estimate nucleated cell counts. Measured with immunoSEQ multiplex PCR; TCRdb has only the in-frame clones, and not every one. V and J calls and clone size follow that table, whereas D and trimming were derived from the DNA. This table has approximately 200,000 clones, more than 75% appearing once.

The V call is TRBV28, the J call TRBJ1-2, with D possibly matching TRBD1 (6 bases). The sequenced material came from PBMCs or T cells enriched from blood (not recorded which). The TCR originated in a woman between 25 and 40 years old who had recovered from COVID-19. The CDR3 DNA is TGTGCCAGCAGTCCCTCAGGGGTCGTACGGGGCTACACCTTC. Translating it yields CASSPSGVVRGYTF.